Described below is a single TCR beta chain sequence and its context. Assay: immunoSEQ multiplex PCR; the TCRdb copy retains only in-frame clones and omits some. Found here are over a million clones, 97% to 99% of them singletons; the top ten hold around 0.38%. The data are from a study of shared clonotypes between healthy human individuals. Participating donors were healthy, HIV-negative adults free of recent acute infections or vaccinations. The V and J ends lost 7 bases and 5 bases, in that order; junction bases with no gene match: 8. Germline V lookup: CDR1 SGHRS, CDR2 YFSETQ. The CDR3 extends over 14 amino acids.

The sequenced sample consisted of naive CD4+ T cells sorted from blood. Sample subset: CD45RA+ positively selected. V and J are TRBV5-1 and TRBJ2-5; 10 nucleotides line up with TRBD1. This TCR was recovered from a man under 40 in good health. The CDR3 sequence: CASGPTGGLETQYF. CDR3 DNA sequence: TGCGCCAGCGGACCGACAGGGGGCCTGGAGACCCAGTACTTC.